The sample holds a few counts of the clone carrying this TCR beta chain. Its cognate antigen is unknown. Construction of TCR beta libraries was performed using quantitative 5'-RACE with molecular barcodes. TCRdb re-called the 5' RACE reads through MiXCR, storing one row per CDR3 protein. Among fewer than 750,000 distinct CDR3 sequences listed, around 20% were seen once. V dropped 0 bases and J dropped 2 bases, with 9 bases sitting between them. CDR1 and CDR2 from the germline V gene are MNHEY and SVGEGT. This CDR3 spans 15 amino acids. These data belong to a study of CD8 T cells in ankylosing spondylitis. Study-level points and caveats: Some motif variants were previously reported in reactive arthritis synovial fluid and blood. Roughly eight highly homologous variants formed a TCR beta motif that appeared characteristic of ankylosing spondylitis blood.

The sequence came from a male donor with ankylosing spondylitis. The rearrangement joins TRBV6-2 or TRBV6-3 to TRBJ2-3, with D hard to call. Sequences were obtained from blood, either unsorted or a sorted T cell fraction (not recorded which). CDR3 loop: CASSYSNFYTDTQYF. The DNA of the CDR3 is TGTGCCAGCAGTTACTCGAATTTTTACACAGATACGCAGTATTTT.